What follows are 2 T cell receptor beta chains derived from one specimen sequenced in a study of cytomegalovirus exposure and HLA in healthy donors. Vbeta (60) and Jbeta (13) primers were used in the PCR. Repertoires were generated with immunoSEQ multiplex PCR, while TCRdb's copy carries only in-frame clones and drops some. The ten top clones account for 0.9% to 1.4%, within a sample of about 200,000 clones. Sequenced material: PBMCs. These receptors were collected from a girl aged 2-9 years in good health and CMV-seropositive.

The chain links TRBV18 to TRBJ2-7, with 7 bases matching TRBD1. Germline assignment: CDR1 KGHSH and CDR2 LQKENI. There are 15 residues in the CDR3. V shed 3 bases and J 2 bases; nucleotides not matched to a gene: 7. CDR3 bases: TGTGCCAGCTCACCCCCGGGACAGCCCACCTACGAGCAGTACTTC. Its protein product is CASSPPGQPTYEQYF.

The chain couples TRBV5-1 to TRBJ2-5; 10 bases match TRBD2. V lost 2 bases to trimming and J lost 0 bases; unmatched junction nucleotides: 13. Per the germline V gene, CDR1 is SGHRS and CDR2 is YFSETQ. The CDR3 covers 19 residues. Here the CDR3 reads CASSFGLAGAGLYQETQYF. The CDR3 nucleotides read TGCGCCAGCAGCTTCGGCCTAGCGGGAGCGGGGCTTTACCAAGAGACCCAGTACTTC.